These 26 T cell receptor beta chains were sequenced from one sample in a study of T cell responses to AZD1222 COVID-19 vaccine. The data were produced by immunoSEQ multiplex PCR, yet TCRdb's version contains in-frame clones alone and is incomplete. This table holds over 65,000 clones, approximately 89% found once. This specimen was peripheral blood, taken 28 days after the second AZD1222 dose. The receptors come from an adult who received the AZD1222 COVID-19 vaccine.

V and J are TRBV6-5 and TRBJ2-5; either TRBD1 or TRBD2 may supply D (5 bases each). Looked up from germline, CDR1 is MNHEY and CDR2 is SVGAGI. The CDR3 is made up of 15 amino acids. V gave up 7 bases and J gave up 1 base, with 16 bases separating them. The CDR3 here is CASIRGSYSQETQYF. CDR3 sequence (DNA): TGTGCCAGCATCCGGGGCAGTTATTCCCAAGAGACCCAGTACTTC.

The rearrangement joins TRBV7-9 to TRBJ2-1, with D uncertain. Germline V gene lookup returns CDR1 SEHNR and CDR2 FQNEAQ (reference sequence). The CDR3 is 16 amino acids. V lost 11 bases and J 3 bases, leaving 23 bases between the germline ends. The CDR3 here is CALDGTALKNYNEQFF. The CDR3, as DNA: TGTGCCCTCGACGGTACAGCATTAAAAAACTACAATGAGCAGTTCTTC.

This clone was seen once. The V and J genes are TRBV11-1 and TRBJ1-1, with a possible D match to TRBD1 (5 bases). Germline CDR1 reads SGHAT; CDR2 reads FQDESV (reference sequence). The CDR3 runs to 14 residues. The V end was cut by 7 bases, the J end by 7 bases, with 19 bases between. The CDR3 loop is CASTLRGRRDEAFF. The CDR3 nucleotides are TGTGCCAGCACCCTTAGGGGACGTCGAGATGAAGCTTTCTTT.

V gene TRBV6-5 combines with J gene TRBJ1-5; 9 bases agree with TRBD1. This CDR3 spans 14 amino acids. The V segment lost 6 bases and the J segment 4 bases; nucleotides outside the gene matches: 4. CDR1 and CDR2 (germline): MNHEY, SVGAGI. The chain's CDR3 is CASRRQGGNQPQHF. CDR3 nucleotide sequence: TGTGCCAGCAGGAGACAGGGGGGAAATCAGCCCCAGCATTTT.

J is TRBJ2-6 and V is TRBV27; D ambiguous. The CDR3 runs 14 residues. Trimming left V 3 bases short and J 0 bases short, with 3 bases between. Germline assignment: CDR1 MNHEY and CDR2 SMNVEV (reference sequence). The chain's CDR3 is CASSFYSGANVLTF. CDR3 nucleotides: TGTGCCAGCAGTTTTTACTCTGGGGCCAACGTCCTGACTTTC.

This clone occurred once. The chain has TRBV9 and TRBJ1-2, with 8 bases aligning to TRBD1. CDR3 length equals 14 residues. CDR1 is SGDLS and CDR2 is YYNGEE in the germline V gene. Trimming cost V 1 base and J 4 bases; bases outside gene matches: 3. The CDR3 protein is CASSVTTGVYGYTF. CDR3 sequence (DNA): TGTGCCAGCAGCGTAACGACAGGGGTCTATGGCTACACCTTC.

Notes on this clone: One end of the junction does not line up with germline, which may come from a read error. This chain uses TRBV12-3 or TRBV12-4 with TRBJ2-3, with a weak D call TRBD2 (5 bases). This CDR3 comprises 13 residues. Here the CDR3 DNA reads TGTGCCACCAACCCCGGGCTAGCAGAGACGCAGTATTTT. Translated, it gives CATNPGLAETQYF.

The gene calls are TRBV5-1 and TRBJ2-2, with a weak D call TRBD1 (6 bases). The CDR3 extends over 15 amino acids. Trimming took off 1 base at V and 7 bases at J, with 14 bases between the two ends. CDR1 and CDR2 (germline): SGHRS, YFSETQ. The CDR3 nucleotides are TGCGCCAGCAGCTTGCACAGGGATTCGATCGGGGAGCTGTTTTTT. This sequence encodes CASSLHRDSIGELFF.

This chain links TRBV9 with TRBJ1-3, with D unclear. The CDR3 consists of 13 residues. V lost 4 bases, J lost 0 bases, and 5 bases lay in between. Looked up from germline, CDR1 is SGDLS and CDR2 is YYNGEE. For the CDR3, the DNA is TGTGCCAGCAGCAGATCCTCTGGAAACACCATATATTTT. This gives the protein CASSRSSGNTIYF.

V and J are TRBV6-5 and TRBJ1-2; D perhaps matches TRBD1 (5 bases). Deletions cut 4 bases from V and 4 bases from J, with 10 bases between. The CDR3 totals 13 residues. CDR1 MNHEY and CDR2 SVGAGI come from the germline V gene. The CDR3 DNA follows: TGTGCCAGCAGTTTCCGTGGGGGCTATGGCTACACCTTC. Residues: CASSFRGGYGYTF.

This chain links TRBV27 with TRBJ2-2; D is unresolved. Deletions cut 1 base from V and 6 bases from J, with 3 bases between. CDR3 length: 12 residues. Looked up from germline, CDR1 is MNHEY and CDR2 is SMNVEV (reference sequence). The CDR3 here is CASSLLAGELFF. DNA of the CDR3: TGTGCCAGCAGTTTATTGGCCGGGGAGCTGTTTTTT.

The chain joins TRBV30 to TRBJ2-5; tentative D call: TRBD2 (5 bases). The V end lost 3 bases, the J end lost 5 bases, and 7 bases lay between the germline ends. The CDR3 has 11 amino acids. The germline V gene has CDR1 GTSNPN and CDR2 SVGIG (reference sequence). In DNA, the CDR3 is TGTGCCTGGAGCCGGGGTGAGACCCAGTACTTC. It encodes CAWSRGETQYF.

J is TRBJ1-4 and V is TRBV19; the D is unclear. The CDR3 is 14 residues long. Per the germline V gene, CDR1 is LNHDA and CDR2 is SQIVND (reference sequence). Between the trimmed V and J ends, which lost 5 bases and 0 bases, there was a span of 7 bases. This chain's CDR3 is CASSAIATNEKLFF. The DNA for the CDR3 is TGTGCCAGTAGTGCCATTGCAACTAATGAAAAACTGTTTTTT.

This CDR3 reads CASSLVTDNEQFF. Written as DNA, the CDR3 is TGTGCCAGCAGCTTAGTGACAGACAATGAGCAGTTCTTC. V gene TRBV7-2 combines with J gene TRBJ2-1; maybe TRBD1 (5 bases). Germline V gene data show CDR1 as SGHTA and CDR2 as FQGNSA. The CDR3 sequence is 13 residues long. Trimming took off 1 base at V and 5 bases at J, with 6 bases between the two ends.

The chain carries TRBV27 and TRBJ1-4; unclear D gene. Per the germline V gene, CDR1 is MNHEY and CDR2 is SMNVEV (reference sequence). Between the trimmed V and J ends, which lost 6 bases and 5 bases, there was a span of 10 bases. CDR3 length: 13 amino acids. DNA of the CDR3: TGTGCCAGCAGGGACGCGCGGAATGAAAAACTGTTTTTT. This translates into CASRDARNEKLFF. The whole variable domain, remainder taken from reference TRBV27 and TRBJ1-4, is EAQVTQNPRYLITVTGKKLTVTCSQNMNHEYMSWYRQDPGLGLRQIYYSMNVEVTDKGDVPEGYKVSRKEKRNFPLILESPSPNQTSLYFCASRDARNEKLFFGSGTQLSVL.

The V and J genes are TRBV5-6 and TRBJ2-7; D is unresolved. The germline V gene encodes CDR1 SGHDT and CDR2 YYEEEE. V lost 2 bases, J lost 4 bases, and 7 bases lay in between. This CDR3 has 12 amino acids. Written as DNA, the CDR3 is TGTGCCAGCAGCTTTCAAGGGTACGAGCAGTACGTC. Amino acid sequence: CASSFQGYEQYV.

For the CDR3, the DNA is TGTGCCAGCAGCCAGCTTCCCCTCGGGGGGGACTATGGCTACACCTTC. It encodes CASSQLPLGGDYGYTF. This chain uses TRBV4-2 with TRBJ1-2; a possible D gene is TRBD1 (5 bases). Germline V gene sequence: CDR1 LGHNA, CDR2 YNFKEQ. Deletions cut 3 bases from V and 3 bases from J, with 17 bases between. The CDR3 length is 16 residues.

V usage is TRBV4-1 and J usage is TRBJ1-4; D is undetermined. This CDR3 has 14 amino acids. Trimming left V 0 bases short and J 7 bases short, with 9 bases between. Germline lookup yields CDR1 MGHRA and CDR2 YSYEKL. The CDR3 DNA reads TGCGCCAGCAGCCAAGAGCTCGGGGTTGAAAAACTGTTTTTT. This translates into CASSQELGVEKLFF.

The gene calls are TRBV19 and TRBJ2-5; possibly TRBD2 for D (5 bases). CDR3 size: 15 residues. Trimming left V 1 base short and J 1 base short, with 10 bases between. In germline, CDR1 is LNHDA, CDR2 SQIVND (reference sequence). The CDR3 loop reads CASSIAPAGQETQYF. CDR3 DNA sequence: TGTGCCAGTAGTATAGCCCCGGCGGGCCAAGAGACCCAGTACTTC.

The chain employs TRBV11-2 and TRBJ2-7; the D is unclear. The length of the CDR3 is 14 residues. Between the trimmed V and J ends, which lost 3 bases and 0 bases, there was a span of 9 bases. The germline CDR1 and CDR2 sequences are SGHAT and FQNNGV. In DNA form, the CDR3 reads TGTGCCAGCAGCTTCCATCCGAGCTCCTACGAGCAGTACGTC. Amino acid sequence: CASSFHPSSYEQYV.

This chain links TRBV3-1 (or the pseudogene TRBV3-2) with TRBJ2-1, with D perhaps matching TRBD1 (6 bases). This CDR3 has 14 residues. Trimming removed 4 bases from V and 4 bases from J, with 11 bases in between. Germline lookup yields CDR1 LGHDT and CDR2 YNNKEL (reference sequence). CDR3 in amino acids: CASSRIGQYNEQFF. CDR3 in DNA: TGTGCCAGCAGCCGTATCGGACAGTACAATGAGCAGTTCTTC.

The V gene is TRBV5-5, the J gene TRBJ2-7; the match to TRBD1 covers 8 bases. The germline CDR1 and CDR2 sequences are SGHKS and YYEKEE (reference sequence). This CDR3 is 15 amino acids long. V lost 2 bases to trimming and J lost 3 bases; unmatched junction nucleotides: 7. CDR3 sequence reads: CASSLSGTGNYEQYF. CDR3 sequence (DNA): TGTGCCAGCAGCTTATCTGGGACAGGAAACTACGAGCAGTACTTC.

The chain carries TRBV5-1 and TRBJ1-1; tentative D call: TRBD1 (6 bases). The CDR3 loop spans 14 amino acids. The V gene lost 7 bases and the J gene lost 1 base, with 14 bases spanning the gap. The V gene's germline CDR1 is SGHRS and CDR2 YFSETQ. The CDR3 protein is CASGWTDQNTEAFF. The CDR3 region has the DNA TGCGCCAGCGGATGGACAGACCAGAACACTGAAGCTTTCTTT.

V usage is TRBV28 and J usage is TRBJ2-5; a weak D match, TRBD1 (5 bases). In germline, CDR1 is MDHEN, CDR2 SYDVKM. This CDR3 is built from 18 residues. V was shortened by 2 bases and J by 1 base, with 20 bases between the two germline ends. The CDR3 DNA follows: TGTGCCAGCAGTTTAGCAAGGACATTTTGGAGAACCCAAGAGACCCAGTACTTC. This encodes CASSLARTFWRTQETQYF.

The chain joins TRBV7-2 to TRBJ2-5; possible D gene TRBD2, 7 bases. Trimming left V 5 bases short and J 5 bases short, with 18 bases between. CDR1 is SGHTA, CDR2 FQGNSA, per germline. There are 15 residues in the CDR3. The CDR3 protein is CASSPQGGGVETQYF. The CDR3 nucleotides are TGTGCCAGCAGCCCTCAAGGGGGGGGAGTGGAGACCCAGTACTTC.

The CDR3 loop is CASSQDLAGPYEQYF. For the CDR3, the DNA is TGTGCCAGCAGCCAAGATCTTGCGGGGCCCTACGAGCAGTACTTC. The rearrangement joins TRBV14 to TRBJ2-7, with D possibly being TRBD2 (6 bases). The germline CDR1 and CDR2 sequences are SGHDN and FVKESK. V lost 0 bases to trimming and J lost 2 bases, with 11 bases between them. The CDR3 has 15 residues.